Listed below are T cell receptor beta chains from one sample, sequenced in a study of T cell responses to AZD1222 COVID-19 vaccine. The repertoire was sequenced with immunoSEQ multiplex PCR; TCRdb's copy has only in-frame clones and lacks some. This repertoire shows roughly 80,000 clones, 75% to 95% found once; its top ten account for roughly 4.5%. The source material was peripheral blood, sampled on day 0 of MenACWY control vaccination. All receptors come from an adult in good health. Both conserved end residues are part of each CDR3. The D gene is left open where the match is weak. The size of a clone is reported for some rows only, either as once, few or many, or as a class for expanded clones.

v_gene	d_gene	abundance	j_gene	CDR3nt	CDR3aa
TRBV3-1/TRBV3-2	TRBD2	-	TRBJ2-7	TGTGCCAGCAGCCAAGCGGGAGGGCCCTCGAGGGAAGGGCAGTACTTC	CASSQAGGPSREGQYF
TRBV4-2	TRBD2	-	TRBJ2-2	TGTGCCAGCAGCCAGCGAGCGGGAGCGGACACCGGGGAGCTGTTTTTT	CASSQRAGADTGELFF
TRBV6-4	TRBD2	-	TRBJ2-1	TGTGCCAGCAGTGAAGTGGCGGGAGGTCTTGAGCAGTTCTTC	CASSEVAGGLEQFF
TRBV7-3	-	-	TRBJ2-1	TGTGCCAGCAGCCCTATAGCTGTCTCCGTCAGCAATGAGCAGTTCTTC	CASSPIAVSVSNEQFF
TRBV13	TRBD2	-	TRBJ2-7	TGTGCCAGCAGCGGGCCTTCACTAGCGGGTTTGAGGGCGTTCGAGCAGTACTTC	CASSGPSLAGLRAFEQYF
TRBV7-9	-	-	TRBJ2-1	TGTGCCAGCAGCCCCGGCGGGGATGAGCAGTTCTTC	CASSPGGDEQFF
TRBV18	TRBD1	-	TRBJ1-1	TGTGCCAGCTCGACCAGAGGGGGCCTCACTGAAGCTTTCTTT	CASSTRGGLTEAFF
TRBV11-2	TRBD2	-	TRBJ2-5	TGTGCCAGCAGCCAGGGACTAGTTCAAGAGACCCAGTACTTC	CASSQGLVQETQYF
TRBV7-2	TRBD2	-	TRBJ2-5	TGTGCCAGCAGCTTCCTTTCTAGCGGGAGAGGGGAGACCCAGTACTTC	CASSFLSSGRGETQYF
TRBV2	TRBD1	-	TRBJ2-1	TGTGCCAGCAGTGGAGGTGTGGGACAGGGGAGGGATGAGCAGTTCTTC	CASSGGVGQGRDEQFF
TRBV19	-	-	TRBJ1-4	TGTGCCAGTAGGAAAGCAACCGCAACTAATGAAAAACTGTTTTTT	CASRKATATNEKLFF
TRBV25-1	TRBD2	-	TRBJ2-7	TGTGCCAGCAGTGAATCGACTAGCGGGAGGGTCGAGCAGTACTTC	CASSESTSGRVEQYF
TRBV27	-	-	TRBJ1-1	TGTGCCAGCAGTTTATTTATGGGGCAAGGGTCTGAAGCTTTCTTT	CASSLFMGQGSEAFF
TRBV19	TRBD2	-	TRBJ2-3	TGTGCCAGTAGTGCCGCATACCTAGCGGGAGGTAGCACAGATACGCAGTATTTT	CASSAAYLAGGSTDTQYF
TRBV11-2	TRBD1	-	TRBJ1-2	TGTGCCAGCAGCTTAGATCCGGACAGGGGTAATATCTATGGCTACACCTTC	CASSLDPDRGNIYGYTF
TRBV2	TRBD1	-	TRBJ1-4	TGTGCCAGCAGTGTAGGGGGCGATGAAAAACTGTTTTTT	CASSVGGDEKLFF
TRBV28	TRBD1	-	TRBJ1-2	TGTGCCAGCAGTTTATTTCCGGACAGGGCCTATGGCTACACCTTC	CASSLFPDRAYGYTF
TRBV7-2	-	-	TRBJ2-1	TGTGCCAGCAGCTTAGCTAGCTCCGACCCCAATGAGCAGTTCTTC	CASSLASSDPNEQFF
TRBV29-1	-	-	TRBJ2-2	TGCAGCGCTCACCGGGACTCTACTACCGGGGAGCTGTTTTTT	CSAHRDSTTGELFF
TRBV19	TRBD1	-	TRBJ2-5	TGTGCCAGTAAGGGGACAGGGGGCCAAGAGACCCAGTACTTC	CASKGTGGQETQYF
TRBV18	TRBD2	-	TRBJ2-7	TGTGCCAGCTCACCACTAGGGACTAGCGGGAGTAGGAGCGACGAGCAGTACTTC	CASSPLGTSGSRSDEQYF
TRBV10-3	-	-	TRBJ1-1	TGTGCCATCAGTGAGACCTTAGGGGCCGGGGGCACTGAAGCTTTCTTT	CAISETLGAGGTEAFF
TRBV27	-	-	TRBJ2-3	TGTGCCAGCAGTTTTGCTTCAGGGTATGATACGCAGTATTTT	CASSFASGYDTQYF
TRBV5-4	-	-	TRBJ1-2	TGTGCCAGCAGCTTGGGGGCGGAGTATGGCTACACCTTC	CASSLGAEYGYTF
TRBV19	-	-	TRBJ1-2	TGTGCCAGTAGTATATCAGGGGACTATGGCTACACCTTC	CASSISGDYGYTF
TRBV6-1	-	-	TRBJ1-4	TGTGCCAGCAGTGATCCTCAGGCCTTCGGGGGCGAAAAACTGTTTTTT	CASSDPQAFGGEKLFF
TRBV10-2	TRBD2	-	TRBJ2-2	TGCGCCAGCAGTGCCGGGGACTATAACACCGGGGAGCTGTTTTTT	CASSAGDYNTGELFF
TRBV7-2	-	-	TRBJ2-1	TGTGCCAGCAGCTTTGGTACATCAAAGGCCTCCAGGAGATACAATGAGCAGTTCTTC	CASSFGTSKASRRYNEQFF
TRBV9	-	-	TRBJ1-6	TGTGCCAGCAGCGTAAGGGGCAGGGTGGATTCACCCCTCCACTTT	CASSVRGRVDSPLHF
TRBV6-5	-	-	TRBJ1-2	TGTGCCAGCAGTTACGGCGACCTGACTAACTATGGCTACACCTTC	CASSYGDLTNYGYTF
TRBV19	TRBD2	once	TRBJ2-1	TGTGCCATTAGCGGGAGATACTACAATGAGCAGTTCTTC	CAISGRYYNEQFF
TRBV18	-	-	TRBJ1-1	TGTGCCAGCGCCCGCGGAGCTACCACTGAAGCTTTCTTT	CASARGATTEAFF
TRBV18	-	-	TRBJ1-2	TGTGCCAGCTCACCGGACTATGGCTACACCTTC	CASSPDYGYTF
TRBV14	-	-	TRBJ2-5	TGTGCCAGCAGCCAAGGGATGGTTGTAAGGACCCAGTACTTC	CASSQGMVVRTQYF
TRBV5-1	-	-	TRBJ2-2	TGCGCCAGCAGCTTGGGTCCAGGGACGTACCAGGCCGGGGAGCTGTTTTTT	CASSLGPGTYQAGELFF
TRBV7-9	TRBD1	-	TRBJ1-2	TGTGCCAGCAGCTTGGATACAGGGGGCAATGGCTACACCTTC	CASSLDTGGNGYTF
TRBV11-3	-	once	TRBJ2-3	TGTGCCAGCAGCTTAACGCGGTCTGTAGATACGCAGTATTTT	CASSLTRSVDTQYF
TRBV2	-	once	TRBJ2-1	TGTGCCAGCAGTCTACAGAATGAGCAGTTCTTC	CASSLQNEQFF
TRBV5-4	TRBD2	-	TRBJ2-1	TGTGCCAGCAGGGGGGGGACCTACAATGAGCAGTTCTTC	CASRGGTYNEQFF
TRBV7-9	TRBD1	-	TRBJ2-3	TGTGCCAGCAGCCCTCTACCCTGGACAGGGCGGGACACAGATACGCAGTATTTT	CASSPLPWTGRDTDTQYF
TRBV5-4	-	-	TRBJ2-2	TGTGCCAGCAGCCGAGACAAGAACACCGGGGAGCTGTTTTTT	CASSRDKNTGELFF
TRBV27	TRBD2	-	TRBJ2-3	TGTGCCAGCAGTCTCCGGACTAGCGGGTTACCACCAGATACGCAGTATTTT	CASSLRTSGLPPDTQYF
TRBV28	-	-	TRBJ1-1	TGTGCCAGCAGCCGAACCACAATTGGCACTGAAGCTTTCTTT	CASSRTTIGTEAFF
TRBV24-1	-	-	TRBJ2-1	TGTGCCACCAGTGATTTGAGGAATGAGCAGTTCTTC	CATSDLRNEQFF
TRBV4-3	-	-	TRBJ2-2	TGCGCCAGCAGCCAAGAGGTCGCGAACACCGGGGAGCTGTTTTTT	CASSQEVANTGELFF
TRBV2	-	-	TRBJ1-1	TGTGCCGGCACCACTGAGGGGAGGACTGAAGCTTTCTTT	CAGTTEGRTEAFF
TRBV30	TRBD2	-	TRBJ2-7	TGTGCCTGGAGTGTGGGACTAGGGGGGGGAAGGGCCGAGCAGTACTTC	CAWSVGLGGGRAEQYF